This entry is about one T cell receptor beta chain. Its target antigen remains unknown. It has no much larger one-base neighbor in the sample; base qualities were not kept. The data were obtained in a study of shared T cell receptors in the human thymus (dated by TCRdb to the early 2020s). For the wider study: The study examined how self-reactive, shared T-cell receptor alpha chains are generated in the human thymus.

CDR1 LNHDA and CDR2 SQIVND are derived from the germline V gene (reference sequence). Trimming takes 0 bases off V and 2 bases off J; junction bases not matched to a gene: 9. Including the terminal cysteine and phenylalanine, the CDR3 comprises 18 residues. CDR3 DNA is the only sequence kept; it has 54 bases, read in frame from the first base. Library method: the immunoSEQ multiplex PCR assay. Here the immuneACCESS table is served through TCRdb, limited to in-frame sequences with V and J called. Missing clones are a known gap in these copies; in checked studies unresolved V genes cover under half, and the rest lacks a known reason. Within this sample are 720,000 or so clones, with approximately 85% of them counted one time only. The ten largest account for over 0.008% of the sample. These sequences were also reported in another study, on human thymus T cells. The second paper states: Donors were immunologically healthy infants undergoing open corrective cardiac surgery for congenital heart defects in Finland. Thymus tissue was obtained as surgical resects removed during corrective cardiac surgery. V and J gene segment usage appeared biased in both thymic and peripheral blood repertoires. According to the related research, thymic TCR repertoires were highly overlapping among unrelated individuals. The study used roughly 8 infant thymus samples plus four related peripheral blood samples to characterize TCR alpha and beta repertoires. The infant donors were roughly 6 to 250 days old, and the cohort included several males and a couple of females. Thymocytes were released mechanically from tissue and stored at -70 °C as pellets of about 8.5-31 million cells. A QIAsymphony instrument was used to extract genomic DNA from the frozen cell pellets. The immunoSEQ multiplex PCR assay was used to amplify the TCRB and TCRAD loci from a standardized quantity of quality-controlled genomic DNA. The amplicons covered the V(D)J region and were long enough to include the CDR3 and to identify the V and J genes. The commercial immunoSEQ service was used to sequence amplicons on an Illumina platform. Primer bias and sequencing errors were corrected using previously described methods, and TCRAD and TCRB definitions followed the IMGT database. Repertoires were analysed with immunoSEQ Analyzer 3.0 and VDJTools, covering basic statistics, V/J segment usage, diversity estimates, rarefaction and pairwise overlap. Chao1, ChaoE, Efron-Thisted, Shannon and inverse Simpson indices were used to estimate diversity, which was also estimated on datasets down-sampled to the smallest sample. Repertoire overlap used strict matching of CDR3 nucleotide sequence, V gene and J gene, with Jaccard-based multidimensional scaling clustering. On average, thymus samples gave around 880,000 unique TCRB clonotypes, whereas blood samples gave roughly 80,000.

The TCR originated in a girl in the first two years of life with a congenital heart defect. Donor details come from another sample of the same person, matched by shared clones. Rearrangement joined TRBV19 to TRBJ2-3; TRBD1 matches 9 bases in the middle. Specimen: thymocytes. Here is the DNA: TGTGCCAGTAGTATAGATCCCCCAGGGACAGGGAACACAGATACGCAGTATTTT. Its coded protein is CASSIDPPGTGNTDTQYF. Extended through the reference TRBV19 and TRBJ2-3 proteins, this CDR3 yields the full variable domain: DGGITQSPKYLFRKEGQNVTLSCEQNLNHDAMYWYRQDPGQGLRLIYYSQIVNDFQKGDIAEGYSVSREKKESFPLTVTSAQKNPTAFYLCASSIDPPGTGNTDTQYFGPGTRLTVL.